Listed here are 11 T cell receptor beta chains from one sample, sequenced in a study of monozygotic twins with inflammatory bowel disease. TCRdb re-called the 5' RACE reads and shows each CDR3 protein once, DNA omitted. Here the sample table reports approximately 150,000 distinct CDR3 sequences. The sample taken for sequencing was blood. These receptors originate from a human donor with ulcerative colitis or Crohn's disease, or a healthy co-twin of an affected twin (not recorded which).

V gene TRBV5-1 combines with J gene TRBJ2-5. The germline V gene encodes CDR1 SGHRS and CDR2 YFSETQ. This CDR3 comprises 13 residues. CDR3 loop: CASSLNRQETQYF.

This chain links TRBV6-5 with TRBJ2-7; the D call from TCRdb, TRBD1, cannot be confirmed without DNA. The germline V gene encodes CDR1 MNHEY and CDR2 SVGAGI. CDR3 size: 13 residues. CDR3 amino acids: CASRAPGVWEQYF.

CDR3 sequence: CSPSQAGPNHGEKLFF. This rearrangement joins TRBV20-1 to TRBJ1-4. CDR1 and CDR2 from the germline V gene are DFQATT and SNEGSKA (reference sequence). CDR3 length equals 16 residues.

The rearrangement uses TRBV7-2 and TRBJ1-1. The germline V gene has CDR1 SGHTA and CDR2 FQGNSA. This CDR3 is 13 amino acids long. CDR3 amino acids: CASSSGLARGAFF.

The chain couples TRBV11-3 to TRBJ2-1; TCRdb's D call, TRBD1, is unchecked because there is no DNA. Per the germline V gene, CDR1 is SGHNT and CDR2 is YENEEA. The CDR3 totals 15 residues. CDR3 amino acids: CASSLVSGGDNEQFF. The variable domain in full, with the rest retrieved from reference TRBV11-3 and TRBJ2-1, is EAGVVQSPRYKIIEKKQPVAFWCNPISGHNTLYWYLQNLGQGPELLIRYENEEAVDDSQLPKDRFSAERLKGVDSTLKIQPAELGDSAVYLCASSLVSGGDNEQFFGPGTRLTVL.

The chain is built from TRBV12-3 or TRBV12-4 and TRBJ2-3. The CDR3 totals 15 residues. The CDR3: CASSFLGLGTDTQYF.

This chain uses TRBV28 with TRBJ2-7; TCRdb's assignment of TRBD1 cannot be checked, as there is no DNA. This CDR3 is built from 12 residues. Germline V gives CDR1 MDHEN, CDR2 SYDVKM. CDR3 sequence reads: CASDDRGYEQYF.

V and J are TRBV30 and TRBJ2-5. Per the germline V gene, CDR1 is GTSNPN and CDR2 is SVGIG (reference sequence). This CDR3 spans 12 amino acids. The CDR3 sequence: CAWSGLGETQYF.

This CDR3 reads CASSLFNGGSFYEQYF. This sequence joins TRBV27 and TRBJ2-7; TCRdb's D call, TRBD1, is unchecked because there is no DNA. The CDR3 totals 16 residues. Per germline, CDR1 MNHEY and CDR2 SMNVEV (reference sequence).

The chain uses TRBV20-1 and TRBJ2-3; TCRdb selects TRBD2, and the lack of DNA leaves this call unchecked. Germline CDR1 DFQATT, CDR2 SNEGSKA (reference sequence). The CDR3 contains 15 residues. CDR3 sequence reads: CSARAGLSSTDTQYF.

The chain carries TRBV18 and TRBJ1-5. This CDR3 is built from 15 residues. Germline V gives CDR1 KGHSH, CDR2 LQKENI. The CDR3 reads CASSRLDGGNQPQHF.